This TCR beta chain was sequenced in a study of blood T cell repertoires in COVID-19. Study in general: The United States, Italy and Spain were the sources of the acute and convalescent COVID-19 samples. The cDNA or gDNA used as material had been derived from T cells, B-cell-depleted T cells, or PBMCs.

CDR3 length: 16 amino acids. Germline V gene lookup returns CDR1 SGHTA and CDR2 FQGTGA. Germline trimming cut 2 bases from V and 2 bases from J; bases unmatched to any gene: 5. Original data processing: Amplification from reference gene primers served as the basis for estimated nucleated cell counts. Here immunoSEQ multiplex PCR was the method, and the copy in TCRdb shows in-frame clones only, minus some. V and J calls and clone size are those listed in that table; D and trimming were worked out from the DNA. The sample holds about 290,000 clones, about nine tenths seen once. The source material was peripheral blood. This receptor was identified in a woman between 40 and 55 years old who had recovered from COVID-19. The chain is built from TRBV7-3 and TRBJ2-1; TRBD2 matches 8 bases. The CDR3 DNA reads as TGTGCCAGCAGCTTACTTAGCGGGGCCACCTACAATGAGCAGTTCTTC. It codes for CASSLLSGATYNEQFF.